This T cell receptor (beta chain) comes out of a study of a mutant IDH1 vaccine in newly diagnosed glioma. For the study at large: Former treatment meant radiotherapy, temozolomide, or both; the majority had gotten both. Findings of the study overall: Altogether, 85% to 95% of patients exhibited vaccine-induced immune responses.

The repertoire was sequenced with immunoSEQ multiplex PCR; TCRdb's copy has only in-frame clones and lacks some. The sample holds roughly 71,000 clones, approximately 86% seen once. The time point: baseline, week 1 (first vaccination visit). The treatment is: pre-vaccination baseline after standard-of-care therapy. Regarding this clone: Its antigen is still unknown.

This CDR3 region has 14 residues. Germline V gene data show CDR1 as MDHEN and CDR2 as SYDVKM. V dropped 3 bases and J dropped 7 bases, with 10 bases sitting between them. The receptor was isolated from a man aged 30 to 45 with glioma. The chain has TRBV28 and TRBJ1-6, with D possibly TRBD1 on 5 matching bases. Specimen: PBMCs, collected from a glioma patient treated with radiotherapy, temozolomide or both. The CDR3 nucleotides read TGTGCCAGCAGTTTGGGGGGACGGAATTCACCCCTCCACTTT. It codes for CASSLGGRNSPLHF.